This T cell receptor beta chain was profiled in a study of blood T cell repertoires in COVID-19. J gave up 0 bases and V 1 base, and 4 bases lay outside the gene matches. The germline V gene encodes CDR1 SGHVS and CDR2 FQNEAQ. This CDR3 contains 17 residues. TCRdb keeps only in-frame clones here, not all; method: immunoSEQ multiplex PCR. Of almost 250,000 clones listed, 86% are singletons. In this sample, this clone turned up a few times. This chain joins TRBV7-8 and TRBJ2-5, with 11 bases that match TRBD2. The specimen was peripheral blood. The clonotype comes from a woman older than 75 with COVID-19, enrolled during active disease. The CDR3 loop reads CASSLGGSGGDQETQYF. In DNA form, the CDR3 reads TGTGCCAGCAGCTTAGGAGGTAGCGGGGGGGACCAAGAGACCCAGTACTTC. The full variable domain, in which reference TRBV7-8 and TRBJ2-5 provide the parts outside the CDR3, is GAGVSQSPRYKVAKRGQDVALRCDPISGHVSLFWYQQALGQGPEFLTYFQNEAQLDKSGLPSDRFFAERPEGSVSTLKIQRTQQEDSAVYLCASSLGGSGGDQETQYFGPGTRLLVL.